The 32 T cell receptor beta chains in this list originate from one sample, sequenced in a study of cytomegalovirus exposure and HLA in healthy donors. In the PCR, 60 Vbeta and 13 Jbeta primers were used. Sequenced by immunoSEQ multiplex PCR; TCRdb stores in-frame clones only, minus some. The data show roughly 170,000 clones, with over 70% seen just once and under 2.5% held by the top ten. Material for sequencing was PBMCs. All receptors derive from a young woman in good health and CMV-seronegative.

CDR3 loop: CASSFEGRGGAGTDTQYF. The CDR3 DNA is TGTGCCAGCAGCTTTGAAGGGCGGGGGGGCGCAGGCACAGATACGCAGTATTTT. V gene TRBV7-2 combines with J gene TRBJ2-3; TRBD2 aligns across 9 bases. V dropped 3 bases and J dropped 1; count of bases not matched to a gene: 11. The CDR3 is made up of 18 amino acids. Germline loops: CDR1 SGHTA, CDR2 FQGNSA.

Written as DNA, the CDR3 is TGTGCCAGCAGCTTAGGGCAGGGGGCGAACAATCAGCCCCAGCATTTT. It specifies CASSLGQGANNQPQHF. The rearrangement joins TRBV7-9 to TRBJ1-5, with TRBD1 matching over 8 bases. Germline trimming cut 1 base from V and 3 bases from J; bases unmatched to any gene: 5. CDR3 length: 16 amino acids. Germline-derived CDR1 and CDR2 are SEHNR and FQNEAQ (reference sequence).

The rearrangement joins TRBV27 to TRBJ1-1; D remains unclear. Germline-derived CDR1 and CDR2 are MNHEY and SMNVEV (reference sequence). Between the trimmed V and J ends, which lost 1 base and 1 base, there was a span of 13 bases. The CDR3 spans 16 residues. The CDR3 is CASSLLSGVKNTEAFF. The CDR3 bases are TGTGCCAGCAGTTTATTGTCGGGTGTGAAGAACACTGAAGCTTTCTTT.

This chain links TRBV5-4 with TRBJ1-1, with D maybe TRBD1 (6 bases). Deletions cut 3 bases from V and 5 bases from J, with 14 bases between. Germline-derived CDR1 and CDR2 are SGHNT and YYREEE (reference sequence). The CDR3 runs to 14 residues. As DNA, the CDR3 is TGTGCCAGCAGCTCGACAGGAGTGTTAACTGAAGCTTTCTTT. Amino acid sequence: CASSSTGVLTEAFF.

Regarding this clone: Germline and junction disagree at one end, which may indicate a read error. The CDR3 reads CASSLGTGAYTEALF. In DNA form, the CDR3 reads TGTGCCAGCAGCCTGGGGACAGGGGCTTACACTGAAGCTCTCTTT. The chain links TRBV5-4 to TRBJ1-1, with 10 bases identical to TRBD1. CDR3 length: 15 residues. The V gene's germline CDR1 is SGHNT and CDR2 YYREEE (reference sequence).

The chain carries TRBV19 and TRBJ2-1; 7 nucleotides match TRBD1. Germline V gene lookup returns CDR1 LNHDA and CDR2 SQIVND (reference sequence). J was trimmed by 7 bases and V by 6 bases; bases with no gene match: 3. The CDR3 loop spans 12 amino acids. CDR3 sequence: CASRHRGNEQFF. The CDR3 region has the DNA TGTGCCAGTAGACACAGGGGTAATGAGCAGTTCTTC. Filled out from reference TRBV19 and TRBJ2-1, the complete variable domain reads DGGITQSPKYLFRKEGQNVTLSCEQNLNHDAMYWYRQDPGQGLRLIYYSQIVNDFQKGDIAEGYSVSREKKESFPLTVTSAQKNPTAFYLCASRHRGNEQFFGPGTRLTVL.

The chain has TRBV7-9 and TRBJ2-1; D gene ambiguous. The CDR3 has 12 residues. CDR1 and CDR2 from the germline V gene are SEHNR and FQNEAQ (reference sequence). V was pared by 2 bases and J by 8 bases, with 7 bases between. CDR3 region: CASSLSDDEQFF. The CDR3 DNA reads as TGTGCCAGCAGCTTAAGCGACGATGAGCAGTTCTTC. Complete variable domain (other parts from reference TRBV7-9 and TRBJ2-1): DTGVSQNPRHKITKRGQNVTFRCDPISEHNRLYWYRQTLGQGPEFLTYFQNEAQLEKSRLLSDRFSAERPKGSFSTLEIQRTEQGDSAMYLCASSLSDDEQFFGPGTRLTVL.

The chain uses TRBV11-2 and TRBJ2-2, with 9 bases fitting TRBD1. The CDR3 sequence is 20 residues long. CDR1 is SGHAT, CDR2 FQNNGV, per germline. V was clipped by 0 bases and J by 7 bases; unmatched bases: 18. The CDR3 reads CASSLDIPKGQGSSLGELFF. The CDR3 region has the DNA TGTGCCAGCAGCTTAGACATCCCTAAGGGACAGGGAAGTAGCCTCGGGGAGCTGTTTTTT.

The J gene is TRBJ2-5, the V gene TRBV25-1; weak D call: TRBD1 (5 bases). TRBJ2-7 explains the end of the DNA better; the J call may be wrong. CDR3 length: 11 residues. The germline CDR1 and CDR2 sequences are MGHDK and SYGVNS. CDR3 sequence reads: CASRDTGEQYF. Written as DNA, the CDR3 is TGTGCCAGCAGGGACACCGGCGAGCAGTACTTC.

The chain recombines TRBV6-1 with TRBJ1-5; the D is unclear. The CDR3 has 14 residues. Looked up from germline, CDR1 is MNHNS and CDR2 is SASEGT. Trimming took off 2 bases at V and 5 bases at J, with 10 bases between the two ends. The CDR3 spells CASSEIGVHQPQHF. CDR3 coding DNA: TGTGCCAGCAGTGAAATCGGGGTTCATCAGCCCCAGCATTTT.

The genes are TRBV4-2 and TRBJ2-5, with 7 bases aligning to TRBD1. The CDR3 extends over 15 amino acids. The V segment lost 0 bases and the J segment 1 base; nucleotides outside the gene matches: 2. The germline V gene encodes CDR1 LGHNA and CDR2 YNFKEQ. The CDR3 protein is CASSQEGQSQETQYF. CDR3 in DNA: TGTGCCAGCAGCCAAGAGGGACAGTCCCAAGAGACCCAGTACTTC.

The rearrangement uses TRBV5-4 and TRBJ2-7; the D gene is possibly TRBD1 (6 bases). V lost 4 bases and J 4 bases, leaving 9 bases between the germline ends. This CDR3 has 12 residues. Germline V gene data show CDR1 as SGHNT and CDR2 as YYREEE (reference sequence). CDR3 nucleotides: TGTGCCAGCAGCGCCACAGGGTACGAGCAGTACTTC. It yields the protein CASSATGYEQYF.

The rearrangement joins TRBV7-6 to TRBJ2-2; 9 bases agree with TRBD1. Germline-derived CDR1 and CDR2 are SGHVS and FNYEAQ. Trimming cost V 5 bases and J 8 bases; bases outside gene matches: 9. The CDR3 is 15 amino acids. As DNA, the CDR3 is TGTGCCAGCAGCCTCCGACAGGGGGGTGGTGGGGAGCTGTTTTTT. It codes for CASSLRQGGGGELFF.

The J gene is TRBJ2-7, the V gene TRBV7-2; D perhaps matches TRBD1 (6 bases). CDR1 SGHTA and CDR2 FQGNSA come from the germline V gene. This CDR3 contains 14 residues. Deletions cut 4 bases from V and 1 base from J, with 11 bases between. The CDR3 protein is CASSSQTGSYEQYF. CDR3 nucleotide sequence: TGTGCCAGCAGCTCACAAACAGGGTCCTACGAGCAGTACTTC.

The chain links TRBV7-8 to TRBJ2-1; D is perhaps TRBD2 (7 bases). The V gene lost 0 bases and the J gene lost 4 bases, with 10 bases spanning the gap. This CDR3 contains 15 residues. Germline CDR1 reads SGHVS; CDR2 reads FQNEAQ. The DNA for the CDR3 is TGTGCCAGCAGCTTAGCGGGGGGGACATACAATGAGCAGTTCTTC. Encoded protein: CASSLAGGTYNEQFF. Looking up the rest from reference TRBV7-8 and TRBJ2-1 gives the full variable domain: GAGVSQSPRYKVAKRGQDVALRCDPISGHVSLFWYQQALGQGPEFLTYFQNEAQLDKSGLPSDRFFAERPEGSVSTLKIQRTQQEDSAVYLCASSLAGGTYNEQFFGPGTRLTVL.

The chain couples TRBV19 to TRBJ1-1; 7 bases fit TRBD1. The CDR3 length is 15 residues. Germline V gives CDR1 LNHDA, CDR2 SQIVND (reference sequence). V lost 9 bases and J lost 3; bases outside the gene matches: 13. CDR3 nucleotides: TGTGCCAGCACTTCCCGAGACAGGGCGCACACTGAAGCTTTCTTT. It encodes CASTSRDRAHTEAFF.

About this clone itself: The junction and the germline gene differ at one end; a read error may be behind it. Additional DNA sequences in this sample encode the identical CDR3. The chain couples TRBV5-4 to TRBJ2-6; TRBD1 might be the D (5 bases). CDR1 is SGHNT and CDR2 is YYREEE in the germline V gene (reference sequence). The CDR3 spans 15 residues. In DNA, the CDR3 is TGTGCCAGCAGCTTGGACAGCTCTGGGGCCAACGGCCTGACTTTC. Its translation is CASSLDSSGANGLTF.

The CDR3 protein is CASSVGGSYNEQFF. DNA for the CDR3: TGTGCCAGCAGCGTGGGGGGTTCCTACAATGAGCAGTTCTTC. This rearrangement joins TRBV19 to TRBJ2-1, with D perhaps TRBD2 (6 bases). The germline CDR1 and CDR2 sequences are LNHDA and SQIVND (reference sequence). This CDR3 is 14 amino acids long. Trimming shortened V by 9 bases and J by 1 base, and 13 bases separated the two germline ends.

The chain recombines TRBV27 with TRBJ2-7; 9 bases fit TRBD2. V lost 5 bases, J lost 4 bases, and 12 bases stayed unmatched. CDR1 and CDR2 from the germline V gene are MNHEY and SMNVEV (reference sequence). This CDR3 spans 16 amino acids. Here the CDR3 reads CASSIGGRAIVYEQYF. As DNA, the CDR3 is TGTGCCAGCAGTATTGGCGGGAGGGCTATAGTATACGAGCAGTACTTC.

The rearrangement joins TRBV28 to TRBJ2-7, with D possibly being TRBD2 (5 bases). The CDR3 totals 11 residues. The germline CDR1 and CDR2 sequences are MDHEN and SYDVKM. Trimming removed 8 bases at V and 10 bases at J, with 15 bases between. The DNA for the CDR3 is TGTGCCAGCTTAGGCGCGGGTCTCCAGTACTTC. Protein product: CASLGAGLQYF.

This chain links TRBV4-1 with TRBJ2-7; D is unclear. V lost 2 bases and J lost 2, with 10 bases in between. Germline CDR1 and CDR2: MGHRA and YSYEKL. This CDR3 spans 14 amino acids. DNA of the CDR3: TGCGCCAGCAGCCAATTTGCGATCGCCTACGAGCAGTACTTC. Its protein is CASSQFAIAYEQYF.

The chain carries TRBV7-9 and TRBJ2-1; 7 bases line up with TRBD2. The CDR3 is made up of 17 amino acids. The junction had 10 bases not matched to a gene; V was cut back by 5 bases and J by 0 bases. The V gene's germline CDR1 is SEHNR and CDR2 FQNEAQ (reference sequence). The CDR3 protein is CASSRRGGISSYNEQFF. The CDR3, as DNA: TGTGCCAGCAGCCGAAGGGGAGGGATAAGCTCCTACAATGAGCAGTTCTTC.

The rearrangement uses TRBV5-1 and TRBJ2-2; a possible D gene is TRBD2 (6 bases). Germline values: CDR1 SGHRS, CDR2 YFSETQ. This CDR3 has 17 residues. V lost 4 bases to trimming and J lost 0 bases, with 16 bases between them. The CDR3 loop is CASSPTFRLANTGELFF. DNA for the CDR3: TGCGCCAGCAGCCCAACCTTTCGACTAGCGAACACCGGGGAGCTGTTTTTT.

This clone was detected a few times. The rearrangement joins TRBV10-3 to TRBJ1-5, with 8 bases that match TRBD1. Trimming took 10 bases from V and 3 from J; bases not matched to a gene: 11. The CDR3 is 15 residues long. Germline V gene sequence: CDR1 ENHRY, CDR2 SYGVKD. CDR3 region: CATCNGQGDNQPQHF. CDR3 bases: TGTGCCACCTGTAACGGACAGGGAGACAATCAGCCCCAGCATTTT.

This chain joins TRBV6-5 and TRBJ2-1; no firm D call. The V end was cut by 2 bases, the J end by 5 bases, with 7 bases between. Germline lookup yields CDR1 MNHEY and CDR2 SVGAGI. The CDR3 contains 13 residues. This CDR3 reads CASSYGRNNEQFF. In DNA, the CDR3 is TGTGCCAGCAGTTACGGCAGGAACAATGAGCAGTTCTTC.

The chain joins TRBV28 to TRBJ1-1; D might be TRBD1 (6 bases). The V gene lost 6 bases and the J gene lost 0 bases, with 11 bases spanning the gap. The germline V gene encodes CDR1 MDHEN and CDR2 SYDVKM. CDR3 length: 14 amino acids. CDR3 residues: CASRLDSMNTEAFF. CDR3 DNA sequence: TGTGCCAGCAGGCTGGACAGTATGAACACTGAAGCTTTCTTT.

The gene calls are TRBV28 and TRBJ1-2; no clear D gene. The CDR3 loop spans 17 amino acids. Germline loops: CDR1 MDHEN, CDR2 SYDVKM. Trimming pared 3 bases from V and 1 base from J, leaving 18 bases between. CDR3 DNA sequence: TGTGCCAGCAGTTTGCAGCTGGTGGCCGGAGTTAACTATGGCTACACCTTC. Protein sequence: CASSLQLVAGVNYGYTF.

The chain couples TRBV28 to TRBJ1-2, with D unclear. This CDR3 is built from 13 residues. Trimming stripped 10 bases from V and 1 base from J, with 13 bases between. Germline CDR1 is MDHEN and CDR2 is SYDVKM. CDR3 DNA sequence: TGTGCCACCTCGATTGCGAATAACTATGGCTACACCTTC. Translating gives CATSIANNYGYTF.

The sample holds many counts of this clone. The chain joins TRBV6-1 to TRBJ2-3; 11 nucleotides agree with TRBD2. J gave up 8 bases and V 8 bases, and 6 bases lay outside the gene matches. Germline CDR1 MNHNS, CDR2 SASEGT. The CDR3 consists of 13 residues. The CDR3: CASWGLAAVTQYF. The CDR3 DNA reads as TGTGCCAGCTGGGGACTAGCGGCGGTTACGCAGTATTTT.

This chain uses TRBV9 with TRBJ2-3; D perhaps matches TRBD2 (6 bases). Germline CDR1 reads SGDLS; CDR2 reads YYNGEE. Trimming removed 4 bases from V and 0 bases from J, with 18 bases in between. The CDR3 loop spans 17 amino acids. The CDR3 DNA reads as TGTGCCAGCAGCTCTCCCTTTAGCGGCCCTAGCACAGATACGCAGTATTTT. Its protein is CASSSPFSGPSTDTQYF.

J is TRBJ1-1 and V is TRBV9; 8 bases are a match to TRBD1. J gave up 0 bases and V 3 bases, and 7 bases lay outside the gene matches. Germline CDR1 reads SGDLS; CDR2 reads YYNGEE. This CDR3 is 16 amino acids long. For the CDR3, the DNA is TGTGCCAGCAGCGGGGGACGACAGGGGCTGAACACTGAAGCTTTCTTT. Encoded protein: CASSGGRQGLNTEAFF.

CDR3 sequence (DNA): TGTGCCAGCAGAATTAGAATCGGAGCCCCCTACGAGCAGTACTTC. Translation: CASRIRIGAPYEQYF. The V and J genes are TRBV27 and TRBJ2-7; D unresolved. The CDR3 length is 15 residues. The ends were cut back, 6 bases at V and 2 bases at J, with 17 bases in the middle. CDR1 MNHEY and CDR2 SMNVEV come from the germline V gene (reference sequence).